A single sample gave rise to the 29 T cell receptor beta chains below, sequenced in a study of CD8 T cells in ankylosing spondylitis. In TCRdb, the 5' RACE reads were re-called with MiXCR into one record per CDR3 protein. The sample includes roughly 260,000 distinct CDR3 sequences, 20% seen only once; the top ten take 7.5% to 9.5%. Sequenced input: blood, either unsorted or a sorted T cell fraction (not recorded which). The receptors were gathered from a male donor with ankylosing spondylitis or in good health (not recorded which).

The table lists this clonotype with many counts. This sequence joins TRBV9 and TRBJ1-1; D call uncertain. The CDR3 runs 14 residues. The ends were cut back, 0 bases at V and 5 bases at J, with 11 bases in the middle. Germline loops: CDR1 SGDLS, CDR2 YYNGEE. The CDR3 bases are TGTGCCAGCAGCGTAGGGTCGGGGATGACTGAAGCTTTCTTT. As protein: CASSVGSGMTEAFF.

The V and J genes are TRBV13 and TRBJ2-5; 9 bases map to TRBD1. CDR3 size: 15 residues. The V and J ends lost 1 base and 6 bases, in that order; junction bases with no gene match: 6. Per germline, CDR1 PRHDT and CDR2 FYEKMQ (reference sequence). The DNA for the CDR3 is TGTGCCAGCAGCTTAGAACAGGGGGCGTTTAAGACCCAGTACTTC. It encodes CASSLEQGAFKTQYF.

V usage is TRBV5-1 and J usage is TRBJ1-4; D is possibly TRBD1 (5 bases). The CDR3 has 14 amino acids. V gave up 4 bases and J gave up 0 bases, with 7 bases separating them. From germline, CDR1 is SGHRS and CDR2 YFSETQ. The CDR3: CASSGGATNEKLFF. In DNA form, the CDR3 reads TGCGCCAGCAGCGGAGGGGCAACTAATGAAAAACTGTTTTTT.

CDR3 in DNA: TGCGCCAGCAGCTTGGAGGGAGAGTCCTATGGCTACACCTTC. This encodes CASSLEGESYGYTF. The V and J genes are TRBV5-1 and TRBJ1-2; the D is unclear. The CDR3 sequence is 14 residues long. Per germline, CDR1 SGHRS and CDR2 YFSETQ. Trimming pared 0 bases from V and 4 bases from J, leaving 10 bases between.

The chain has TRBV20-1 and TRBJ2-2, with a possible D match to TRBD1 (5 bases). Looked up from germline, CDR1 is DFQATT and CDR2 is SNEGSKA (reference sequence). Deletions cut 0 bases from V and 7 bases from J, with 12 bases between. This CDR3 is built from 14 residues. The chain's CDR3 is CSARDLSRGGELFF. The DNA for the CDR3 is TGCAGTGCTAGAGATCTTAGTAGGGGCGGGGAGCTGTTTTTT.

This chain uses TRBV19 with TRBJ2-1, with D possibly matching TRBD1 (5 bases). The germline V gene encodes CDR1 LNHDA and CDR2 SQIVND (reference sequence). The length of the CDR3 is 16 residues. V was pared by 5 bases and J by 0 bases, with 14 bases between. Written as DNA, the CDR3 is TGTGCCAGTAGTCCCATAGGGGTTCGCTCCTACAATGAGCAGTTCTTC. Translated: CASSPIGVRSYNEQFF. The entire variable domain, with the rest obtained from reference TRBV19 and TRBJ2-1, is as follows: DGGITQSPKYLFRKEGQNVTLSCEQNLNHDAMYWYRQDPGQGLRLIYYSQIVNDFQKGDIAEGYSVSREKKESFPLTVTSAQKNPTAFYLCASSPIGVRSYNEQFFGPGTRLTVL.

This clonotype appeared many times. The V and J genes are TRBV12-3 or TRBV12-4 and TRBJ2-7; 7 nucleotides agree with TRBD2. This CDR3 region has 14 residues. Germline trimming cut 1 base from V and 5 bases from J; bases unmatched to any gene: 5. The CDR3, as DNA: TGTGCCAGCAGTTTAGGCGGGGGTTGGGACGAGCAGTACGTC. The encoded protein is CASSLGGGWDEQYV.

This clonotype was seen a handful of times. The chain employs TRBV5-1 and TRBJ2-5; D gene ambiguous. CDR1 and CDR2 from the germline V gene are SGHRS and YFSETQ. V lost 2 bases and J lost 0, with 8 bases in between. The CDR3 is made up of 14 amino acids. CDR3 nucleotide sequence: TGCGCCAGCAGCTTTAGGGCCGACCAAGAGACCCAGTACTTC. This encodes CASSFRADQETQYF.

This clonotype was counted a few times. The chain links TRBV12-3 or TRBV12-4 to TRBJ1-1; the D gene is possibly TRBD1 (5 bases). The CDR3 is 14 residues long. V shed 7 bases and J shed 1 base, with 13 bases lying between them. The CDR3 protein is CASTWGGKNTEAFF. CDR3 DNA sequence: TGTGCCAGCACCTGGGGGGGGAAGAACACTGAAGCTTTCTTT.

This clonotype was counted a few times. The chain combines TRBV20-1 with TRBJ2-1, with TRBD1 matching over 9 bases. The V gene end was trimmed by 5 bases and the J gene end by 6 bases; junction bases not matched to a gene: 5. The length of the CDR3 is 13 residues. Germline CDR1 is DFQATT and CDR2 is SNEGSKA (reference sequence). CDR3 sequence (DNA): TGCAGTGCTCCTTCGGACAGGGGCAATGAGCAGTTCTTC. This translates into CSAPSDRGNEQFF.

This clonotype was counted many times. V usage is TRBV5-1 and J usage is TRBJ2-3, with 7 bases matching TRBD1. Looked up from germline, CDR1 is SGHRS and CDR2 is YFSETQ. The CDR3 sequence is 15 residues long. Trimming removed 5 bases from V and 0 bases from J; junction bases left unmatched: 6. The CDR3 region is CASRPPQGSTDTQYF. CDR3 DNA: TGCGCCAGCAGGCCCCCACAGGGGAGCACAGATACGCAGTATTTT.

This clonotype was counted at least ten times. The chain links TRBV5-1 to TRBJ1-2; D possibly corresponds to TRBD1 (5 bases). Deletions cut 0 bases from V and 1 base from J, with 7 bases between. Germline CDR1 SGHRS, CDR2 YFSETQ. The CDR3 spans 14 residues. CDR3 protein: CASSLADSNYGYTF. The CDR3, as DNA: TGCGCCAGCAGCTTGGCCGACAGTAACTATGGCTACACCTTC.

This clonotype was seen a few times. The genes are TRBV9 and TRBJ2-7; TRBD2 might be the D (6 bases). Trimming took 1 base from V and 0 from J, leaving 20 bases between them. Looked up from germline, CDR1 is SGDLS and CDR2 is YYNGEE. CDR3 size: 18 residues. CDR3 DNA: TGTGCCAGCAGCGTAACATGGGGTGGGGGGATCAGCTCCTACGAGCAGTACGTC. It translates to CASSVTWGGGISSYEQYV.

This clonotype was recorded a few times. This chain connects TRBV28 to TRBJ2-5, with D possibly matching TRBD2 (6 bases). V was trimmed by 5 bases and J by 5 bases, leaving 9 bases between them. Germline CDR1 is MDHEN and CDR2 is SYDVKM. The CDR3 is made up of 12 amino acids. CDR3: CASSTRGETQYF. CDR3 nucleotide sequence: TGTGCCAGCAGTACACGGGGGGAGACCCAGTACTTC.

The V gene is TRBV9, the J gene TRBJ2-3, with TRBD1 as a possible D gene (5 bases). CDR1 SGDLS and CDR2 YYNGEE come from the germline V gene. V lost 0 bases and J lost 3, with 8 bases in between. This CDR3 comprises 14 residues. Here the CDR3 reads CASSVGGQTDTQYF. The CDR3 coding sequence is TGTGCCAGCAGCGTAGGGGGCCAAACAGATACGCAGTATTTT.

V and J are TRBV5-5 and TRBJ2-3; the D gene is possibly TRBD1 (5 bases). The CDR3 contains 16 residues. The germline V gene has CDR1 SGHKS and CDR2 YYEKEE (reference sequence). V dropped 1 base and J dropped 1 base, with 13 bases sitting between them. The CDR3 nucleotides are TGTGCCAGCAGCTTGAACAGGATGATACGCACAGATACGCAGTATTTT. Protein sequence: CASSLNRMIRTDTQYF.

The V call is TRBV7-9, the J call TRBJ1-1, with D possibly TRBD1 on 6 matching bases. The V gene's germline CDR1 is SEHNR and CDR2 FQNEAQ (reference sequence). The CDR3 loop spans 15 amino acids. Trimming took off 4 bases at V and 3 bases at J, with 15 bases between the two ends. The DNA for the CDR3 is TGTGCCAGCAGCTCCAACAGGGCTACGGACACTGAAGCTTTCTTT. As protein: CASSSNRATDTEAFF.

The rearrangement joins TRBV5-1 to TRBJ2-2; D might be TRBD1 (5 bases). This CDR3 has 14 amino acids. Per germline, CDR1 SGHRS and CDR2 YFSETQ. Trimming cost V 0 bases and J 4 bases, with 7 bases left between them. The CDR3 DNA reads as TGCGCCAGCAGCTTGGATGGGGCCACCGGGGAGCTGTTTTTT. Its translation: CASSLDGATGELFF.

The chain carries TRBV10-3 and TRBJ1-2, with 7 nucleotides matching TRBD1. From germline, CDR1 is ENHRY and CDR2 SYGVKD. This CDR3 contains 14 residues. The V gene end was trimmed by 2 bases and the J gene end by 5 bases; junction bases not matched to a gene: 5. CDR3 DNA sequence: TGTGCCATCAGTGAGGGGACAGTATTATATGGCTACACCTTC. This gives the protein CAISEGTVLYGYTF.

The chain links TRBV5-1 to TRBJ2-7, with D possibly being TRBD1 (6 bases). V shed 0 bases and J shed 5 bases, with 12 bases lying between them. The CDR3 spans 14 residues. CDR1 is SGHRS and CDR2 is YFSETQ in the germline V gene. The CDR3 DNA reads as TGCGCCAGCAGCTTGGGAAGGGGGTTGGACGAGCAGTACGTC. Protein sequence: CASSLGRGLDEQYV.

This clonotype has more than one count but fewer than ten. CDR3 sequence reads: CSVESRPSAGLNNYGYTF. CDR3 bases: TGCAGCGTTGAATCGCGGCCCTCCGCGGGGCTAAATAACTATGGCTACACCTTC. The chain is built from TRBV29-1 and TRBJ1-2; maybe TRBD1 (5 bases). V lost 2 bases and J lost 1, with 23 bases in between. Per the germline V gene, CDR1 is SQVTM and CDR2 is ANQGSEA. The CDR3 consists of 18 residues.

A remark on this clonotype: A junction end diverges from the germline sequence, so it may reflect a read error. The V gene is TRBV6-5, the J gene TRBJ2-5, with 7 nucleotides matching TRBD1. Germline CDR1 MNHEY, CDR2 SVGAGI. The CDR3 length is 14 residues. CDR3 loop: CASSYLDRVETQHF. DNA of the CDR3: TGTGCCAGCAGTTACCTAGACAGGGTTGAGACCCAGCACTTC.

This chain's CDR3 is CASSSGSTDTQYF. The CDR3 DNA reads TGCGCCAGCAGTAGCGGGAGTACAGATACGCAGTATTTT. The J gene is TRBJ2-3, the V gene TRBV5-1; 9 bases fit TRBD2. The CDR3 loop spans 13 amino acids. J gave up 3 bases and V 5 bases, and 1 base lay outside the gene matches. From germline, CDR1 is SGHRS and CDR2 YFSETQ. Variable domain in full (rest from reference TRBV5-1 and TRBJ2-3): KAGVTQTPRYLIKTRGQQVTLSCSPISGHRSVSWYQQTPGQGLQFLFEYFSETQRNKGNFPGRFSGRQFSNSRSEMNVSTLELGDSALYLCASSSGSTDTQYFGPGTRLTVL.

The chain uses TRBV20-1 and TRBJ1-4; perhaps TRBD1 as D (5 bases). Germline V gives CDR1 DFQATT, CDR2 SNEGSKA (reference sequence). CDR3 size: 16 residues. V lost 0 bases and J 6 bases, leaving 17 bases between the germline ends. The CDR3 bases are TGCAGTGCTAGAGATTCCAGACGGACAAACCATGAAAAACTGTTTTTT. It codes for CSARDSRRTNHEKLFF.

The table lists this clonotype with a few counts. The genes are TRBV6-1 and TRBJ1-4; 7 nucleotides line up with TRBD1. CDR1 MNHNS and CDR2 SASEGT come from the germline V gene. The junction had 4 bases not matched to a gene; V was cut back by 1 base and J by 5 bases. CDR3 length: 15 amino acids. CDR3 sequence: CASSEEEGANEKLFF. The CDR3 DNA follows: TGTGCCAGCAGTGAAGAGGAGGGGGCAAATGAAAAACTGTTTTTT.

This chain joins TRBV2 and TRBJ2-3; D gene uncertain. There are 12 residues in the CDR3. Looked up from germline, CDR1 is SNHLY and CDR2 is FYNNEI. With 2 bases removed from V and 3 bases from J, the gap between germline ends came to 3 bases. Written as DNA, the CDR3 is TGTGCCAGCAGTGAATTTACAGATACGCAGTATTTT. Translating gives CASSEFTDTQYF.

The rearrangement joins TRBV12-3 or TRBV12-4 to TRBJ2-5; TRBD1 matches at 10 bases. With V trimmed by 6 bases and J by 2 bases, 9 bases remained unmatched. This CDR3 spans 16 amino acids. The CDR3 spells CASSPNQDRGQETQYF. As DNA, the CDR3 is TGTGCCAGCAGCCCAAACCAGGACAGGGGGCAAGAGACCCAGTACTTC.

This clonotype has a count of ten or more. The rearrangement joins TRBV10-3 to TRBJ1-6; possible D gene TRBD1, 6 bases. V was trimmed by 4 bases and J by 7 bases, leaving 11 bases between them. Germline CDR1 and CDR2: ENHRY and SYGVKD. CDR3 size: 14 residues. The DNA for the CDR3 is TGTGCCATCAGTGGGACAGCTTCCAATTCACCCCTCCACTTT. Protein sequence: CAISGTASNSPLHF.

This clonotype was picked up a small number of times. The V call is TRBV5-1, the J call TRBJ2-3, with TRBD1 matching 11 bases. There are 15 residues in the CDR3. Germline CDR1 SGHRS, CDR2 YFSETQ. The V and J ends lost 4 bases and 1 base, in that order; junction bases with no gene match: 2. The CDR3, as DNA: TGCGCCAGCAGCAGGACAGGGGGCGGCACAGATACGCAGTATTTT. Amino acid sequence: CASSRTGGGTDTQYF. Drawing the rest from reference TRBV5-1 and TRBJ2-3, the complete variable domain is KAGVTQTPRYLIKTRGQQVTLSCSPISGHRSVSWYQQTPGQGLQFLFEYFSETQRNKGNFPGRFSGRQFSNSRSEMNVSTLELGDSALYLCASSRTGGGTDTQYFGPGTRLTVL.